The rows below give T cell receptor beta chains drawn from one sample of a study of regulatory T cells in long-lasting Graves disease. Using its own MiXCR run on the multiplex PCR reads, TCRdb lists one record per CDR3 protein. Of more than 300,000 distinct CDR3 sequences detected, around 15% appear once; the ten largest clones hold over 20%. Separately, the same data were catalogued under a study of T cells in Graves' hyperthyroidism and ophthalmopathy.

The sequences come from peripheral blood mononuclear cells (PBMCs), collected at new diagnosis, from a patient treated with antithyroid drugs. The origin of the receptors is a woman aged 18-35 years with Graves disease. Both conserved end residues are part of each CDR3.

J: TRBJ2-3; V: TRBV19; CDR3: CASSLSSTGIADTQYF
J: TRBJ1-5; V: TRBV10-3; CDR3: CAIRDTGSDQPQHF
J: TRBJ2-1; V: TRBV20-1; CDR3: CSGGFELGIRAEQFF
J: TRBJ2-7; V: TRBV5-1; CDR3: CASSLAGTSGAYEQYF
J: TRBJ1-1; V: TRBV7-9; CDR3: CASTSPEGVQTEAFF
J: TRBJ2-4; V: TRBV6-1; CDR3: CASSPLAGAKNIQYF
J: TRBJ1-1; V: TRBV18; CDR3: CASSPTREVNTEAFF
J: TRBJ2-7; V: TRBV3-1; CDR3: CASSQDPGVGEQYF
J: TRBJ2-2; V: TRBV12-3/TRBV12-4; CDR3: CASNHRVEGTGELFF
J: TRBJ2-7; V: TRBV28; CDR3: CASRSGQGLGEQYF
J: TRBJ1-3; V: TRBV5-1; CDR3: CASSLDNSGNTIYF
J: TRBJ1-5; V: TRBV19; CDR3: CASSTLPVGHQPQHF
J: TRBJ2-3; V: TRBV2; CDR3: CASSVPSGSNTQYF
J: TRBJ2-2; V: TRBV6-1; CDR3: CASSAQTGVGTGELFF